A selection of T cell receptor beta chains follows, all from one sample in a study of T cell responses to AZD1222 COVID-19 vaccine. TCRdb's table, derived via immunoSEQ multiplex PCR, lists solely in-frame clones and lacks some. The sample lists around 200,000 clones; more than 70% were seen once. Material: peripheral blood, obtained 28 days after the second AZD1222 dose. These receptors all come from an adult who received the AZD1222 COVID-19 vaccine. The CDR3 runs from the conserved cysteine through the conserved F or W. A D gene is named only where the DNA matches it firmly. Size is stated for part of the rows, as once, few or many counts, or as a class when the clone is expanded.

J gene,clone size,V gene,D gene,CDR3 protein,CDR3 DNA
TRBJ2-2,-,TRBV19,-,CASSIGYTGELFF,TGTGCCAGTAGTATAGGGTATACCGGGGAGCTGTTTTTT
TRBJ2-7,once,TRBV6-2/TRBV6-3,-,CASSYSGRGSSSVSYEQYF,TGTGCCAGCAGTTACTCGGGCAGGGGATCCTCGTCGGTGTCCTACGAGCAGTACTTC
TRBJ1-6,-,TRBV6-2/TRBV6-3,TRBD1,CASSYNRGQSSYNSPLHF,TGTGCCAGCAGTTACAATAGGGGACAGAGCTCCTATAATTCACCCCTCCACTTT
TRBJ2-1,-,TRBV5-6,TRBD2,CARAGGTGVYNEQFF,TGTGCCCGCGCCGGGGGGACGGGGGTCTACAATGAGCAGTTCTTC
TRBJ2-5,-,TRBV5-1,-,CASSTTLRGGDETQYF,TGCGCCAGCAGTACCACCCTTAGGGGGGGCGACGAGACCCAGTACTTC
TRBJ1-5,-,TRBV19,-,CASSIDRAGANQPQHF,TGTGCCAGTAGTATAGATAGGGCAGGGGCCAATCAGCCCCAGCATTTT
TRBJ2-7,-,TRBV9,-,CASSVAAGRTYEQYF,TGTGCCAGCAGCGTAGCGGCCGGACGTACCTACGAGCAGTACTTC
TRBJ1-2,-,TRBV27,TRBD1,CASGNLGTALYGYTF,TGTGCCAGCGGCAACCTCGGGACAGCGTTGTATGGCTACACCTTC
TRBJ2-7,-,TRBV5-4,-,CASSLGGGSGPLYEQYF,TGTGCCAGCAGCTTGGGAGGAGGTAGTGGCCCACTCTACGAGCAGTACTTC
TRBJ2-1,-,TRBV27,-,CASSLGRGYNEQFF,TGTGCCAGCAGTTTAGGGCGGGGTTACAATGAGCAGTTCTTC
TRBJ1-2,once,TRBV24-1,TRBD1,CATSDHGTGGLYGYTF,TGTGCCACCAGTGATCACGGGACAGGTGGTCTTTATGGCTACACCTTC
TRBJ2-7,-,TRBV28,-,CAITDTPSYEQYF,TGTGCCATCACGGACACGCCCTCCTACGAGCAGTACTTC
TRBJ2-3,-,TRBV30,-,CAWKAMAGSTDTQYF,TGTGCCTGGAAGGCAATGGCGGGGAGCACAGATACGCAGTATTTT
TRBJ2-1,few,TRBV25-1,-,CASSDLNNEQFF,TGTGCCAGCAGTGACCTCAACAATGAGCAGTTCTTC
TRBJ2-1,-,TRBV10-2,TRBD2,CASSGPSGSGNEQFF,TGCGCCAGCAGTGGGCCTAGCGGGAGTGGGAATGAGCAGTTCTTC
TRBJ1-5,once,TRBV9,-,CASSPEGVGNQPQHF,TGTGCCAGCAGTCCGGAGGGAGTGGGCAATCAGCCCCAGCATTTT
TRBJ2-7,once,TRBV6-4,TRBD2,CAPRGSGSNEQYF,TGTGCTCCGAGGGGTAGCGGGAGCAACGAGCAGTACTTC
TRBJ2-3,-,TRBV5-4,TRBD2,CASSLRASGRGTDTQYF,TGTGCCAGCAGCTTGAGGGCTAGCGGGAGAGGAACAGATACGCAGTATTTT
TRBJ2-6,-,TRBV15,-,CATTGRGTGANVLTF,TGTGCCACCACCGGCCGGGGGACCGGGGCCAACGTCCTGACTTTC
TRBJ2-7,-,TRBV5-1,-,CASSLAGPREQYF,TGCGCCAGCAGCTTGGCGGGGCCTCGGGAGCAGTACTTC
TRBJ2-3,-,TRBV5-4,-,CASSEGLSTDTQYF,TGTGCCAGCAGCGAGGGACTTAGCACAGATACGCAGTATTTT
TRBJ1-2,once,TRBV27,TRBD1,CASSAKPGQGFVNGYTF,TGTGCCAGCAGTGCTAAACCGGGACAGGGTTTTGTCAATGGCTACACCTTC